This T cell receptor (beta chain) was identified during a study of blood T cell repertoires in COVID-19. Study overall: The United States, Italy and Spain were the sources of the acute and convalescent COVID-19 samples.

Assignment of participants to cohorts was predicated upon participant-reported clinical history. In the authors' methods: Estimates of nucleated cell counts were drawn from the amplification of reference gene primers. The protocol was immunoSEQ multiplex PCR, while the TCRdb copy is restricted to in-frame clones and leaves out a portion. The V and J calls and clone size come from that table; D and trimming were worked out from the DNA. The profile covers 400,000 to 550,000 clones, with roughly 87% appearing a single time and around 1.8% taken by the ten largest. V gave up 5 bases and J gave up 3 bases, with 11 bases separating them. The germline CDR1 and CDR2 sequences are SQVTM and ANQGSEA. CDR3 length: 12 amino acids.

The chain couples TRBV29-1 to TRBJ2-7; D perhaps matches TRBD1 (6 bases). The sequencing sample was made of PBMCs or T cells enriched from blood (not recorded which). This clonotype was sampled from a woman between 18 and 29 years old with acute COVID-19. Written as DNA, the CDR3 is TGCAGCGTTTATGGACAGAACTACGAGCAGTACTTC. It encodes CSVYGQNYEQYF.